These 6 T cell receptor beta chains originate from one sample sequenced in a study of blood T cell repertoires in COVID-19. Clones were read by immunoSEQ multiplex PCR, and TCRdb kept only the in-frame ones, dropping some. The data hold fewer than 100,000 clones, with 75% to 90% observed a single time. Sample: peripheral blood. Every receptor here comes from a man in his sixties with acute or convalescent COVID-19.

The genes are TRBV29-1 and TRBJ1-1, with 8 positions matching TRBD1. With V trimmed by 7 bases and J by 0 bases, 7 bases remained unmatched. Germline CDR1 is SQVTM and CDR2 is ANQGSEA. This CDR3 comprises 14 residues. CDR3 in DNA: TGCAGCGCTGGACAGGGTAGGGTGAACACTGAAGCTTTCTTT. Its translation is CSAGQGRVNTEAFF.

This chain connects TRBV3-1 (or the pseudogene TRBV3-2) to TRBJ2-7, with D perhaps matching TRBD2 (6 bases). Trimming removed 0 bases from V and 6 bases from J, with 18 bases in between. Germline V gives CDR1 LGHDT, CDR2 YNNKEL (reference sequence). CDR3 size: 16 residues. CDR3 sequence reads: CASSQDPGASSREQYF. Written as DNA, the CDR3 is TGTGCCAGCAGCCAAGATCCGGGAGCGTCCTCTCGCGAGCAGTACTTC.

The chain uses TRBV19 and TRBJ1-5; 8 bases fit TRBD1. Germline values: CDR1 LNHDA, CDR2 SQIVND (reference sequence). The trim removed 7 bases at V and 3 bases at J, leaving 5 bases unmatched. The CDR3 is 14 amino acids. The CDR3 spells CASKTGEVNQPQHF. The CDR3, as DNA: TGTGCCAGTAAGACAGGGGAGGTCAATCAGCCCCAGCATTTT.

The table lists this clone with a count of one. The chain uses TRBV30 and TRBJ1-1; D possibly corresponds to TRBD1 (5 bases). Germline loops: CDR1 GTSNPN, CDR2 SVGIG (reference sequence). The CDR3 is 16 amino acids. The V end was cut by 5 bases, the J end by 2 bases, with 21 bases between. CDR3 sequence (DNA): TGTGCCTGGGAAACAGGTTTTCCGCGATCCAACACTGAAGCTTTCTTT. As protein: CAWETGFPRSNTEAFF.

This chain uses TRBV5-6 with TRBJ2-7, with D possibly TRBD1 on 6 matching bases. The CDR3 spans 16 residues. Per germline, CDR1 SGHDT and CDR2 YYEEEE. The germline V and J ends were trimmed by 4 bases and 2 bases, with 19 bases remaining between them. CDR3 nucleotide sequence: TGTGCCAGCAGCCCTCCTTGGGGGCCTACGGCCTACGAGCAGTACTTC. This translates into CASSPPWGPTAYEQYF.

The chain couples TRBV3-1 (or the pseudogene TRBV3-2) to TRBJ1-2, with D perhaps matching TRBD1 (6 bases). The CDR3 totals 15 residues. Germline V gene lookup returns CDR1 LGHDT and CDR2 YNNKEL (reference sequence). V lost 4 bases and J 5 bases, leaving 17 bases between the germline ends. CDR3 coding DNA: TGTGCCAGCAGCCTCAGGACAGCCGGTTCGTATGGCTACACCTTC. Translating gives CASSLRTAGSYGYTF.